The 5 T cell receptor beta chains below all came from one sample that was sequenced in a study of blood T cell repertoires in COVID-19. Method: immunoSEQ multiplex PCR; TCRdb's copy keeps in-frame clones and lacks some. The data hold about 43,000 clones, with just under 85% observed a single time. What was sequenced was peripheral blood. Every receptor here comes from a woman aged 55 to 70 with acute or convalescent COVID-19.

V is TRBV11-2 and J is TRBJ2-5, with 7 positions matching TRBD2. The CDR3 spans 16 residues. Germline lookup yields CDR1 SGHAT and CDR2 FQNNGV. V was clipped by 1 base and J by 5 bases; unmatched bases: 10. DNA for the CDR3: TGTGCCAGCAGCTTAGTCGTGGGAGGGCCGTCGGAGACCCAGTACTTC. This codes for CASSLVVGGPSETQYF.

V usage is TRBV27 and J usage is TRBJ1-2, with D unresolved. The germline V gene encodes CDR1 MNHEY and CDR2 SMNVEV (reference sequence). Trimming removed 3 bases at V and 7 bases at J, with 12 bases between. The CDR3 has 13 amino acids. DNA of the CDR3: TGTGCCAGCAGTTTTGCCGGGTCGGGTGGCTACACCTTC. Translated, it gives CASSFAGSGGYTF.

In the case of this clone: It is unclear where the CDR3 begins or ends on the DNA, so no DNA is shown, and the CDR3 is as TCRdb lists it. The gene calls are TRBV15 and TRBJ1-3; the table's D call, TRBD1, was not checked against the DNA. The CDR3 numbers 14 amino acids, ends counted. Per the germline V gene, CDR1 is LNHNV and CDR2 is YYDKDF (reference sequence). The CDR3: CATSGYRDQTPYIF.

V usage is TRBV6-1 and J usage is TRBJ2-6, with 8 nucleotides matching TRBD1. V lost 4 bases to trimming and J lost 2 bases; unmatched junction nucleotides: 7. CDR1 is MNHNS, CDR2 SASEGT, per germline. The CDR3 sequence is 17 residues long. The CDR3 DNA sequence: TGTGCCAGCAGTGCCGGACAGGGCGGCCCTGGGGCCAACGTCCTGACTTTC. This sequence encodes CASSAGQGGPGANVLTF.

The chain links TRBV3-1 (or the pseudogene TRBV3-2) to TRBJ2-3; TRBD2 agrees at 10 bases. After removal of 0 bases from V and 1 base from J, the junction contained 7 bases not matched to a gene. Germline V lookup: CDR1 LGHDT, CDR2 YNNKEL (reference sequence). This CDR3 has 18 residues. In nucleotides, the CDR3 is TGTGCCAGCAGCCAAGATGCGATAGCGGGGGGCCGCACAGATACGCAGTATTTT. Translation: CASSQDAIAGGRTDTQYF.